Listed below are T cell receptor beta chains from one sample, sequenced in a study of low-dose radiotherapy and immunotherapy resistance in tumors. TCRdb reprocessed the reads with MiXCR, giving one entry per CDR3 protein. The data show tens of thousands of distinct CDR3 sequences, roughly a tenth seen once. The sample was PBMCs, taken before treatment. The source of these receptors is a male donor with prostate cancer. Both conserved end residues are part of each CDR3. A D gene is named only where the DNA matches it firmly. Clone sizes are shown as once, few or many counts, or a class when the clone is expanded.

TGTGCCAGCAGTCCTACAGGTGAGAACACTGAAGCTTTCTTT,CASSPTGENTEAFF,.,many,TRBV12-3/TRBV12-4,TRBJ1-1
TGCAGCGCCTTCGCGGACGGGAAAACTGAAGCTTTCTTT,CSAFADGKTEAFF,.,many,TRBV29-1,TRBJ1-1
TGCGCCAGCAGCCACTCACAGGGGGTTTGGGGGGATGAGCAGTTCTTC,CASSHSQGVWGDEQFF,TRBD1,many,TRBV4-3,TRBJ2-1
TGTGCCAGCAGCTTTACTAGCACACTATCTTCAGATACGCAGTATTTT,CASSFTSTLSSDTQYF,.,many,TRBV7-8,TRBJ2-3
TGTGCCAGCAGCTTAGGGACAGGGTTGGAGCAGTACTTC,CASSLGTGLEQYF,TRBD1,many,TRBV11-2,TRBJ2-7
TGCAGTGCTGTATTGCGGGGGCTGGGTAATTCACCCCTCCACTTT,CSAVLRGLGNSPLHF,.,few,TRBV20-1,TRBJ1-6
TGTGCCAGCAGTGAAACCTCGGGAGGAGGCCTGAGACAAGAGACCCAGTACTTC,CASSETSGGGLRQETQYF,TRBD2,many,TRBV6-1,TRBJ2-5
TGTGCCAGCACGACCTCCGCAGACTACAATGAGCAGTTCTTC,CASTTSADYNEQFF,.,many,TRBV28,TRBJ2-1
TGCGCCAGCAGTCACCCCGGGACTAGCGGGACATACAATGAGCAGTTCTTC,CASSHPGTSGTYNEQFF,TRBD2,many,TRBV23-1,TRBJ2-1
TGTGCCAGCAGTTACTCCCGGGATCCTCAGATCTTC,CASSYSRDPQIF,.,many,TRBV6-2/TRBV6-3,TRBJ2-1
TGTGCCAGCAGCTTGGGGTTTTTACAGGGGAACGAGCAGTACTTC,CASSLGFLQGNEQYF,TRBD1,many,TRBV5-6,TRBJ2-7
TGCAGTGCTCAGACCTTTGACAGCTCCTACGAGCAGTACTTC,CSAQTFDSSYEQYF,.,many,TRBV20-1,TRBJ2-7
TGTGCCAGCAGCAACCCATGGCTGAGATCCTACGAGCAGTACTTC,CASSNPWLRSYEQYF,.,many,TRBV21-1,TRBJ2-7
TGTGCCAGCAGTCCCAACCCGGGACAGACTGAAGCTTTCTTT,CASSPNPGQTEAFF,TRBD1,many,TRBV6-4,TRBJ1-1
TGTGCCAGCAGTTTGGGCGGAGACCTCAATGAGCAGTTCTTC,CASSLGGDLNEQFF,.,many,TRBV28,TRBJ2-1
TGCAGCGTTGAAGAGGGGATATCTGAGCAGTTCTTC,CSVEEGISEQFF,.,many,TRBV29-1,TRBJ2-1
TGCGCCAGCAGGGGAGGGGCTAGCAGTCTCACAGATACGCAGTATTTT,CASRGGASSLTDTQYF,TRBD2,many,TRBV5-1,TRBJ2-3